Listed here are 2 T cell receptor beta chains from one sample, sequenced in a study of cytomegalovirus exposure and HLA in healthy donors. In the PCR, 60 Vbeta and 13 Jbeta primers were used. Produced via immunoSEQ multiplex PCR; TCRdb's table is partial and in-frame only. There are roughly 60,000 clones in the sample; about 80% occur only once, and approximately 1.5% lies in the top ten. The sequenced material came from PBMCs. Receptor source: a female donor in good health and CMV-seronegative.

The V gene is TRBV7-3, the J gene TRBJ2-2; TRBD2 might be the D (5 bases). The germline CDR1 and CDR2 sequences are SGHTA and FQGTGA. The CDR3 has 15 amino acids. The V and J ends lost 2 bases and 1 base respectively, with 8 bases between them. The CDR3 nucleotides read TGTGCCAGCAGCTTAGGAGGCCTGAACACCGGGGAGCTGTTTTTT. Translating gives CASSLGGLNTGELFF.

The chain has TRBV7-9 and TRBJ2-7; 8 nucleotides agree with TRBD1. V lost 5 bases to trimming and J lost 0 bases; unmatched junction nucleotides: 9. Germline CDR1 SEHNR, CDR2 FQNEAQ (reference sequence). This CDR3 is 16 amino acids long. CDR3 DNA sequence: TGTGCCAGCAGCCCCTTTAGACAGGGGAGCTCCTACGAGCAGTACTTC. Translating gives CASSPFRQGSSYEQYF.